This T cell receptor beta chain was sequenced for a study of blood T cell repertoires in COVID-19. Study as a whole: Acute and convalescent COVID-19 specimens originated in the United States, Italy and Spain. In each case, the material was cDNA or gDNA derived from T cells, B-cell-depleted T cells, or PBMCs.

Original data processing: For nucleated cells, counts were estimated from reference gene primer amplification. Libraries were prepared by immunoSEQ multiplex PCR; TCRdb keeps only in-frame clonotypes and omits some of them. V, J and clone size are taken as reported in that table, and D and trimming were inferred from the DNA itself. The sample holds about 480,000 clones; about 87% are singletons and the top ten take roughly an eighth. The CDR3 runs to 15 residues. V lost 3 bases to trimming and J lost 8 bases; unmatched junction nucleotides: 8. Germline CDR1 SGHRS, CDR2 YFSETQ. This receptor was obtained from a woman in her forties or fifties with COVID-19, enrolled during active disease. The sequenced sample consisted of peripheral blood. The rearrangement joins TRBV5-1 to TRBJ1-2, with 12 bases identical to TRBD1. For the CDR3, the DNA is TGCGCCAGCAGCTCGGGACAGGGGGCAAGAGAAGGCTACACCTTC. Its translation is CASSSGQGAREGYTF.